What follows are 27 T cell receptor beta chains derived from one specimen sequenced in a study of PD-1 blockade in classical Hodgkin lymphoma. Each of the patients experienced relapse following autologous stem cell transplantation, and their brentuximab vedotin exposure differed. Data came from immunoSEQ multiplex PCR; TCRdb stores just in-frame clones and leaves some out. The sample lists about 50,000 clones; about two thirds were seen once. The input for sequencing was peripheral blood mononuclear cells (PBMCs), taken before the second cycle of nivolumab. These receptors came from a human donor with classical Hodgkin lymphoma.

The rearrangement joins TRBV18 to TRBJ1-1; no reliable D call. Trimming left V 3 bases short and J 6 bases short, with 14 bases between. The CDR3 runs 14 residues. The V gene's germline CDR1 is KGHSH and CDR2 LQKENI. The CDR3 DNA reads TGTGCCAGCTCACCTCAGCCCTCGTTGGCTGAAGCTTTCTTT. Translating it yields CASSPQPSLAEAFF.

The V gene is TRBV10-1, the J gene TRBJ2-3; D gene uncertain. The CDR3 extends over 16 amino acids. Trimming left V 0 bases short and J 0 bases short, with 10 bases between. In germline, CDR1 is WNHNN, CDR2 SYGVQD (reference sequence). CDR3: CASSESMFQSTDTQYF. For the CDR3, the DNA is TGCGCCAGCAGTGAGTCGATGTTTCAGAGCACAGATACGCAGTATTTT.

The V and J genes are TRBV6-5 and TRBJ2-7, with D possibly matching TRBD1 (5 bases). The germline V gene encodes CDR1 MNHEY and CDR2 SVGAGI. The CDR3 runs to 12 residues. V was shortened by 3 bases and J by 7 bases, with 10 bases between the two germline ends. The CDR3 sequence: CASSYGKGEQYF. The CDR3, as DNA: TGTGCCAGCAGTTATGGGAAGGGGGAGCAGTACTTC.

V usage is TRBV5-6 and J usage is TRBJ2-3; 11 nucleotides align to TRBD1. The CDR3 is 15 amino acids. Germline CDR1 and CDR2: SGHDT and YYEEEE. Trimming took 3 bases from V and 5 from J; bases not matched to a gene: 5. CDR3 sequence reads: CASSSPGQGGDTQYF. As DNA, the CDR3 is TGTGCCAGCAGCTCCCCGGGACAGGGGGGAGATACGCAGTATTTT.

Notes on this clone: Other DNA sequences in this sample translate to the same CDR3. The rearrangement links TRBV9 to TRBJ2-7, with D hard to call. V shed 0 bases and J shed 2 bases, with 6 bases lying between them. This CDR3 has 13 amino acids. Per germline, CDR1 SGDLS and CDR2 YYNGEE. Here the CDR3 reads CASSVAPAYEQYF. CDR3 nucleotides: TGTGCCAGCAGCGTAGCGCCAGCCTACGAGCAGTACTTC.

V and J are TRBV7-6 and TRBJ2-7; D may match TRBD1 or TRBD2 (5 bases each). Trimming pared 1 base from V and 2 bases from J, leaving 9 bases between. The CDR3 covers 14 residues. Germline V gene data show CDR1 as SGHVS and CDR2 as FNYEAQ. CDR3 amino acids: CASSLGDDTYEQYF. CDR3 DNA: TGTGCCAGCAGCTTAGGGGACGATACCTACGAGCAGTACTTC. The variable domain in full, with the rest retrieved from reference TRBV7-6 and TRBJ2-7, is GAGVSQSPRYKVTKRGQDVALRCDPISGHVSLYWYRQALGQGPEFLTYFNYEAQQDKSGLPNDRFSAERPEGSISTLTIQRTEQRDSAMYRCASSLGDDTYEQYFGPGTRLTVT.

The CDR3 loop is CASTPWDSNQPQHF. CDR3 nucleotide sequence: TGTGCCAGCACCCCTTGGGATAGCAATCAGCCCCAGCATTTT. The chain carries TRBV6-6 and TRBJ1-5; D gene uncertain. The CDR3 is 14 residues long. CDR1 and CDR2 (germline): MNHNY, SVGAGI (reference sequence). V shed 7 bases and J shed 0 bases, with 10 bases lying between them.

This chain links TRBV27 with TRBJ2-7; a possible D gene is TRBD1 (7 bases). Trimming removed 7 bases at V and 3 bases at J, with 19 bases between. Germline V lookup: CDR1 MNHEY, CDR2 SMNVEV (reference sequence). The CDR3 is 15 amino acids. DNA of the CDR3: TGTGCCAGCACCCAAAACACCAGGGGGGACTACGAGCAGTACTTC. It is translated as CASTQNTRGDYEQYF.

V usage is TRBV2 and J usage is TRBJ1-2; TRBD1 agrees at 8 bases. This CDR3 comprises 11 residues. V dropped 9 bases and J dropped 6; count of bases not matched to a gene: 3. Germline V gene lookup returns CDR1 SNHLY and CDR2 FYNNEI. The CDR3 bases are TGTGCCAGACAGGGGGGCGATGGCTACACCTTC. Amino acid sequence: CARQGGDGYTF.

The chain employs TRBV6-1 and TRBJ2-7; 14 nucleotides line up with TRBD2. The CDR3 covers 17 residues. In germline, CDR1 is MNHNS, CDR2 SASEGT. With V trimmed by 3 bases and J by 2 bases, 6 bases remained unmatched. CDR3 amino acids: CASSERPGLAGAYEQYF. The CDR3 region has the DNA TGTGCCAGCAGTGAGCGTCCGGGACTAGCGGGAGCCTACGAGCAGTACTTC.

V and J are TRBV9 and TRBJ2-7; the match to TRBD2 covers 7 bases. CDR3 size: 16 residues. Germline CDR1 is SGDLS and CDR2 is YYNGEE. Trimming at V came to 2 bases and at J to 0 bases, leaving 8 bases not matched to a gene. CDR3 amino acids: CASSVSGGGLSYEQYF. CDR3 nucleotides: TGTGCCAGCAGCGTTTCTGGCGGGGGACTCTCCTACGAGCAGTACTTC. The entire variable domain, with the rest obtained from reference TRBV9 and TRBJ2-7, is as follows: DSGVTQTPKHLITATGQRVTLRCSPRSGDLSVYWYQQSLDQGLQFLIQYYNGEERAKGNILERFSAQQFPDLHSELNLSSLELGDSALYFCASSVSGGGLSYEQYFGPGTRLTVT.

The rearrangement links TRBV11-2 to TRBJ1-5; D unclear. V lost 3 bases, J lost 4 bases, and 7 bases lay in between. The CDR3 consists of 13 residues. Germline V gene sequence: CDR1 SGHAT, CDR2 FQNNGV. CDR3 DNA: TGTGCCAGCAGCTTTGCGAGGAATCAGCCCCAGCATTTT. Translating gives CASSFARNQPQHF.

The genes are TRBV7-8 and TRBJ2-7; either TRBD1 or TRBD2 may supply D (5 bases each). Germline CDR1 SGHVS, CDR2 FQNEAQ. This CDR3 region has 15 residues. V lost 5 bases to trimming and J lost 2 bases, with 16 bases between them. Written as DNA, the CDR3 is TGTGCCAGCAGCCCGGGGACGGCGGCTACCTACGAGCAGTACTTC. Amino acid sequence: CASSPGTAATYEQYF.

The chain links TRBV4-2 to TRBJ2-7; D may be TRBD2 (6 bases). V lost 0 bases and J lost 1, with 13 bases in between. Per the germline V gene, CDR1 is LGHNA and CDR2 is YNFKEQ. The CDR3 has 16 residues. The CDR3, as DNA: TGTGCCAGCAGCCAAGATAAGGAGGGAAAGTCCTACGAGCAGTACTTC. Translation: CASSQDKEGKSYEQYF.

The V gene is TRBV7-2, the J gene TRBJ2-5; D call uncertain. V was pared by 5 bases and J by 7 bases, with 8 bases between. Germline V CDR1 and CDR2: SGHTA, FQGNSA. The CDR3 spans 11 residues. The CDR3 DNA reads as TGTGCCAGCAGCCTATGGGGGACCCAGTACTTC. It codes for CASSLWGTQYF.

This chain connects TRBV7-9 to TRBJ2-7, with a tentative D call TRBD1 (6 bases). Germline-derived CDR1 and CDR2 are SEHNR and FQNEAQ (reference sequence). This CDR3 spans 14 amino acids. V gave up 4 bases and J gave up 4 bases, with 14 bases separating them. Here the CDR3 reads CASSYAGTTYEQYF. The CDR3 DNA follows: TGTGCCAGCAGCTACGCCGGGACAACATACGAGCAGTACTTC. Complete variable domain (other parts from reference TRBV7-9 and TRBJ2-7): DTGVSQNPRHKITKRGQNVTFRCDPISEHNRLYWYRQTLGQGPEFLTYFQNEAQLEKSRLLSDRFSAERPKGSFSTLEIQRTEQGDSAMYLCASSYAGTTYEQYFGPGTRLTVT.

The chain employs TRBV7-6 and TRBJ2-7; 8 nucleotides agree with TRBD2. The junction had 11 bases not matched to a gene; V was cut back by 0 bases and J by 7 bases. This CDR3 contains 16 residues. The germline V gene encodes CDR1 SGHVS and CDR2 FNYEAQ. CDR3 sequence (DNA): TGTGCCAGCAGCTTAGCGGTTCTAGCGGGTGCGGGGGAGCAGTACTTC. It specifies CASSLAVLAGAGEQYF.

The chain combines TRBV10-3 with TRBJ1-4; D perhaps matches TRBD1 (5 bases). CDR1 is ENHRY, CDR2 SYGVKD, per germline. V was pared by 5 bases and J by 8 bases, with 12 bases between. The CDR3 extends over 13 amino acids. The DNA of the CDR3 is TGTGCCATCAGTTATGGTCCAGGGGAAAAACTGTTTTTT. Its protein is CAISYGPGEKLFF.

This clone was counted between two and nine times. V is TRBV30 and J is TRBJ2-1; no clear D. The CDR3 totals 14 residues. Germline loops: CDR1 GTSNPN, CDR2 SVGIG (reference sequence). CDR3: CAATYYGGKNEQFF. In DNA, the CDR3 is TGTGCTGCCACTTACTATGGCGGTAAAAATGAGCAGTTCTTC.

V gene TRBV7-3 combines with J gene TRBJ1-1; D is undetermined. Looked up from germline, CDR1 is SGHTA and CDR2 is FQGTGA. CDR3 length equals 15 residues. With 1 base removed from V and 1 base from J, the gap between germline ends came to 10 bases. The chain's CDR3 is CASSLKAAPNTEAFF. The DNA for the CDR3 is TGTGCCAGCAGCTTAAAAGCAGCACCGAACACTGAAGCTTTCTTT.

The chain links TRBV19 to TRBJ2-5, with D possibly matching TRBD1 (5 bases). The length of the CDR3 is 13 residues. Germline CDR1 reads LNHDA; CDR2 reads SQIVND (reference sequence). The V gene lost 6 bases and the J gene lost 5 bases, with 13 bases spanning the gap. CDR3 sequence reads: CASRAGHRETQYF. The CDR3 nucleotides read TGTGCCAGTAGGGCAGGGCATAGGGAGACCCAGTACTTC.

Concerning this clone itself: Other DNA sequences in this sample translate to the same CDR3. V usage is TRBV9 and J usage is TRBJ2-7; D gene ambiguous. CDR3 length: 13 residues. V was cut by 0 bases and J by 2 bases, with 6 bases left in between. Germline V gene data show CDR1 as SGDLS and CDR2 as YYNGEE. CDR3: CASSVAPAYEQYF. Written as DNA, the CDR3 is TGTGCCAGCAGCGTAGCGCCGGCCTACGAGCAGTACTTC.

J is TRBJ2-7 and V is TRBV11-2; D remains unclear. Germline lookup yields CDR1 SGHAT and CDR2 FQNNGV. V was trimmed by 1 base and J by 0 bases, leaving 7 bases between them. The CDR3 is 14 residues long. This chain's CDR3 is CASSLAAGSYEQYF. The CDR3, as DNA: TGTGCCAGCAGCTTAGCGGCAGGCTCCTACGAGCAGTACTTC.

The chain combines TRBV30 with TRBJ2-7; the D gene is possibly TRBD2 (7 bases). Between the trimmed V and J ends, which lost 6 bases and 2 bases, there was a span of 11 bases. The CDR3 is 12 amino acids. The germline V gene has CDR1 GTSNPN and CDR2 SVGIG (reference sequence). The CDR3 DNA is TGTGCCTGTAGGGGGGGGGCCTACGAGCAGTACTTC. This sequence encodes CACRGGAYEQYF.

This clone was seen ten or more times. J is TRBJ1-2 and V is TRBV12-5; D may be TRBD1 (5 bases). The CDR3 covers 11 residues. Trimming took off 6 bases at V and 5 bases at J, with 7 bases between the two ends. The germline gives CDR1 LGHNT, CDR2 FRNRAP. The CDR3 coding sequence is TGTGCTAGTGGGACAGAATATGGCTACACCTTC. Its translation: CASGTEYGYTF.

The CDR3 region has the DNA TGTGCCATCAGTGAACCGGGACAACCGAACACTGAAGCTTTCTTT. Protein: CAISEPGQPNTEAFF. The chain employs TRBV10-3 and TRBJ1-1, with D possibly being TRBD1 (6 bases). V lost 3 bases to trimming and J lost 1 base, with 12 bases between them. The CDR3 is made up of 15 amino acids. The V gene's germline CDR1 is ENHRY and CDR2 SYGVKD.

V gene TRBV6-5 combines with J gene TRBJ1-1; 10 bases map to TRBD1. Germline CDR1 MNHEY, CDR2 SVGAGI. CDR3 length: 15 residues. Trimming took 6 bases from V and 1 from J; bases not matched to a gene: 5. The CDR3 spells CASRYDRGQNTEAFF. The CDR3 nucleotides read TGTGCCAGCAGATATGACAGGGGGCAGAACACTGAAGCTTTCTTT.